This TCR beta chain stems from a study of sequential checkpoint blockade in melanoma (dated by TCRdb to about 2019). Study-wide context: Patients were randomized 1:1 to first-line nivolumab followed by ipilimumab (arm A) or ipilimumab followed by nivolumab (arm B). Both trial sequences were followed by maintenance nivolumab.

The treatment or condition label here, explained by the study, means: randomized to nivolumab then ipilimumab (arm A) or the reverse (arm B). None of the patients in the trial had previously been given DNA-damaging chemotherapy. On a FACS Aria II flow cytometer, live CD3+CD8+ cells that were negative for CD19 and CD56 were sorted from thawed PBMCs. Samples came from patients with melanoma in CheckMate 064, a randomized, open-label phase II trial of sequential checkpoint blockade. Peripheral blood mononuclear cells were collected by leukapheresis, purified using Ficoll-Paque, and frozen in human serum containing around 9.8% DMSO. Immediately after sorting, the purity of sorted blood CD3+CD8+ cells was verified to be >95%, after which DNA was extracted. TCRbeta CDR3 regions were immunosequenced from genomic DNA with the immunoSEQ Assay. Prior to high-throughput sequencing, genomic DNA was amplified by bias-controlled multiplex PCR. In the source study's methods: To quantify the absolute abundance of each unique TCRbeta CDR3 region, the sequences were collapsed and filtered. Clonality, defined as 1 minus Pielou's evenness, was calculated using productive rearrangements only. Clones with significantly greater frequencies in on-treatment versus baseline samples were identified using a previously published method. TCRdb re-hosts the immuneACCESS table, in-frame sequences only. Its copies lack some clones; in the studies checked, an unresolved V gene accounts for under half of them, and the cause for the rest is not known. V, J and clone size derive from that table, while D and trimming were established from the DNA sequence. Across this sample there are approximately 29,000 clones, with 83% seen only once. The leading ten clones occupy roughly 17% of the sample.

Spanning cysteine to phenylalanine, the CDR3 consists of 17 amino acids. Only CDR3 DNA is held: 51 bases, read in frame from base 1. A distance of 16 bases separates the germline ends of V and J, which lose 4 bases and 0 bases respectively. The germline V gene supplies CDR1 SGHVS and CDR2 FQNEAQ. Comments on this clone: Its antigen remains unidentified. No much larger clone exists at a distance of one base, and base qualities are not known.

Results and caveats for the whole study, not just this receptor: Validation of the response-prediction model combining TCR metrics and mutation burden is needed in larger, independent patient cohorts.

This TCR came from a human donor with melanoma. Here the chain combines TRBV7-8 and TRBJ2-1; TRBD2 is a weak D gene call, 6 bases matching. The input for sequencing was CD8+ T cells sorted from blood (inferred from file names), taken from a patient given nivolumab and ipilimumab in sequence. The CDR3 protein sequence reads: CASSYGTSSSSYNEQFF. The DNA is TGTGCCAGCAGCTACGGAACTAGCTCGAGCTCCTACAATGAGCAGTTCTTC.